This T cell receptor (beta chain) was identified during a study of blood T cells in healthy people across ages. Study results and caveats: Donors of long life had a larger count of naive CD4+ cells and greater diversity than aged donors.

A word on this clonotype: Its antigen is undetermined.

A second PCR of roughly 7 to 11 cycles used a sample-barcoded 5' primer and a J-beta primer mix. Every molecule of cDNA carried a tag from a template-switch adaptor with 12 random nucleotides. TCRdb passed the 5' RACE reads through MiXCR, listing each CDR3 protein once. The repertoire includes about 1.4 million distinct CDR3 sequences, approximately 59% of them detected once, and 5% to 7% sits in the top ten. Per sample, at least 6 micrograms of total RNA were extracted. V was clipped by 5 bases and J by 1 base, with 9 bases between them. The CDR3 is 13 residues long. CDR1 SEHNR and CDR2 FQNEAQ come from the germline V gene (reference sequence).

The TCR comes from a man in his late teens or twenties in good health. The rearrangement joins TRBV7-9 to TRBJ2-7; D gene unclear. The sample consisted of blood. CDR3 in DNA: TGTGCCAGCAGCCGGGTGGGTTCCTACGAGCAGTACTTC. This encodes CASSRVGSYEQYF.